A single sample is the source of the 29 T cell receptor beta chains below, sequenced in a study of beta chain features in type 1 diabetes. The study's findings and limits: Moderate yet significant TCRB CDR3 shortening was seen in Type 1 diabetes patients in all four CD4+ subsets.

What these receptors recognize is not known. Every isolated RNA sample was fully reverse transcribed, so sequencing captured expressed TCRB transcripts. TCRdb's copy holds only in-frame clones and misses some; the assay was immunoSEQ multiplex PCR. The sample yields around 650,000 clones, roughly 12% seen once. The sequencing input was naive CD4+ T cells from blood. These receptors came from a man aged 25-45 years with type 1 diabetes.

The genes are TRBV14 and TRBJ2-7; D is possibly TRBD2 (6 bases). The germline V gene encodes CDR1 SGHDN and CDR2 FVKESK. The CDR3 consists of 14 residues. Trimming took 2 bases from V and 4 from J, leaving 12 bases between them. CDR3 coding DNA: TGTGCCAGCAGCCAAAGCGGAGGGGATTACGAGCAGTACTTC. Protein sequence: CASSQSGGDYEQYF.

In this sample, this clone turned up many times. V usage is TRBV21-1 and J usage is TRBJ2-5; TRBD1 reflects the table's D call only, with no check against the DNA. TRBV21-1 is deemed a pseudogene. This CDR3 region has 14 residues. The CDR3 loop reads CASSMGQGRKTQYF. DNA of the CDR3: TGTGCCAGCAGCATGGGACAGGGTAGGAAGACCCAGTACTTC.

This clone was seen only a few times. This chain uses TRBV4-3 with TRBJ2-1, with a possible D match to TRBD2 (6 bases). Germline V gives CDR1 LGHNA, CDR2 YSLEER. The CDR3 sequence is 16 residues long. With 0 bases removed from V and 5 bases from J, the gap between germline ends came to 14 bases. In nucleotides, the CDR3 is TGCGCCAGCAGCCAAGACCTGGGGGGTTTCGACAATGAGCAGTTCTTC. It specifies CASSQDLGGFDNEQFF.

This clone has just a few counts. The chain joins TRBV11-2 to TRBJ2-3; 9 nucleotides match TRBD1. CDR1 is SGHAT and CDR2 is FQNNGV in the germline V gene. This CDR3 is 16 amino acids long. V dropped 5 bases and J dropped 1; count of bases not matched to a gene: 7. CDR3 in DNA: TGTGCCAGCAGCGGGGACAGGGCGAGCGGCACAGATACGCAGTATTTT. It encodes CASSGDRASGTDTQYF. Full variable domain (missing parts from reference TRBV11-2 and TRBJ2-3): EAGVAQSPRYKIIEKRQSVAFWCNPISGHATLYWYQQILGQGPKLLIQFQNNGVVDDSQLPKDRFSAERLKGVDSTLKIQPAKLEDSAVYLCASSGDRASGTDTQYFGPGTRLTVL.

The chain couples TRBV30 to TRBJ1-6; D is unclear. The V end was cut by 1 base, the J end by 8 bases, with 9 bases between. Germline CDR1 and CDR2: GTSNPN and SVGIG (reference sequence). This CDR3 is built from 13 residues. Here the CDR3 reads CAWSATEHSPLHF. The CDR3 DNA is TGTGCCTGGAGTGCAACAGAGCATTCACCCCTCCACTTT.

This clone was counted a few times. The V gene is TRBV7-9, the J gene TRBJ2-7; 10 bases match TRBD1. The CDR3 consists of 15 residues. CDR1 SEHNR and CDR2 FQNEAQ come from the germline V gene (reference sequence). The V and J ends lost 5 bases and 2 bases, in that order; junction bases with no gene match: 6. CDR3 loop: CASSQRTGGTYEQYF. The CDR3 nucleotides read TGTGCCAGCAGCCAACGGACAGGGGGTACCTACGAGCAGTACTTC.

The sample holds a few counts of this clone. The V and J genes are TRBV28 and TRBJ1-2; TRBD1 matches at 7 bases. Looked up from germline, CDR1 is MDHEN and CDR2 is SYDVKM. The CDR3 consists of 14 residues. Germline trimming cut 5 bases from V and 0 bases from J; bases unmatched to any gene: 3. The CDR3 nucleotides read TGTGCCAGCAGTGGGACAGCCGCTAACTATGGCTACACCTTC. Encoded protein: CASSGTAANYGYTF.

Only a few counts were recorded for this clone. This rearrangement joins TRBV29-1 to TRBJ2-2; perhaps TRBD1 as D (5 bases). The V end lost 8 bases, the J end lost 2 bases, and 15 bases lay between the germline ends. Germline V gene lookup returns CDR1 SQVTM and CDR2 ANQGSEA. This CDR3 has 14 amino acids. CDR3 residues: CSFLQGKNTGELFF. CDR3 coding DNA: TGCAGCTTCCTGCAGGGAAAAAACACCGGGGAGCTGTTTTTT.

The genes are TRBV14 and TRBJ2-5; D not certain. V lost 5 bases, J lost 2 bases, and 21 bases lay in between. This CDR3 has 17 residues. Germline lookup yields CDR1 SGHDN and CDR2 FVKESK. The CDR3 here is CASSWKAERASQETQYF. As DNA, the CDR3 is TGTGCCAGCAGCTGGAAGGCGGAAAGGGCGTCTCAAGAGACCCAGTACTTC.

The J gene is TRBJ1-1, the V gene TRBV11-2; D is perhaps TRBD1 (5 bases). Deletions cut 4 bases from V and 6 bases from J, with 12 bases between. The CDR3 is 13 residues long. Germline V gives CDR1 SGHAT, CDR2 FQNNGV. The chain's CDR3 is CASSYPGSPEAFF. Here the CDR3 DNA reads TGTGCCAGCAGCTACCCAGGGAGTCCTGAAGCTTTCTTT.

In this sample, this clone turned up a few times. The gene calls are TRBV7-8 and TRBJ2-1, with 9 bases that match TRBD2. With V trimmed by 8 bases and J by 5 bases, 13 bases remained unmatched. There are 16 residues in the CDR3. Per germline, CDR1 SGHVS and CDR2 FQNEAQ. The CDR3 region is CASLPGLALSDNEQFF. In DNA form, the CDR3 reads TGTGCCAGCTTACCGGGACTAGCTTTATCGGACAATGAGCAGTTCTTC.

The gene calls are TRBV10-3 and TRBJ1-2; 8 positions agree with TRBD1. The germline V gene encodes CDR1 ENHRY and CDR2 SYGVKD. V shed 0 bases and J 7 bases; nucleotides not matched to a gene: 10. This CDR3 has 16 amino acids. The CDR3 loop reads CAISESRTDRGTGYTF. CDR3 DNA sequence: TGTGCCATCAGTGAGTCTAGGACCGACAGGGGAACTGGCTACACCTTC.

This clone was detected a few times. The CDR3 region has the DNA TGCAGCGTTGTGGTAAATGGTCCGTATGGCTACACCTTC. Translation: CSVVVNGPYGYTF. The rearrangement links TRBV29-1 to TRBJ1-2; no firm D call. The CDR3 consists of 13 residues. Trimming removed 4 bases at V and 5 bases at J, with 14 bases between. CDR1 and CDR2 from the germline V gene are SQVTM and ANQGSEA.

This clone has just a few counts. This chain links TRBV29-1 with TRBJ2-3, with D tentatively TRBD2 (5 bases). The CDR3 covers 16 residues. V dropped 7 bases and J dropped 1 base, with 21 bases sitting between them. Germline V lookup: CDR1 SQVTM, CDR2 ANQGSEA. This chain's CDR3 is CSGKADLSYGTDTQYF. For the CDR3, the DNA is TGCAGCGGGAAAGCGGACTTGTCCTATGGCACAGATACGCAGTATTTT.

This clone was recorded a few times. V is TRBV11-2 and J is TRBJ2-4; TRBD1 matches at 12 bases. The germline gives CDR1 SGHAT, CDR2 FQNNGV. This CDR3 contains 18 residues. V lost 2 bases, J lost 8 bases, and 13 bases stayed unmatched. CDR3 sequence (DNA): TGTGCCAGCAGCTTATACGGGACAGGGGGCACGATCAGGGACATTCAGTACTTC. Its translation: CASSLYGTGGTIRDIQYF.

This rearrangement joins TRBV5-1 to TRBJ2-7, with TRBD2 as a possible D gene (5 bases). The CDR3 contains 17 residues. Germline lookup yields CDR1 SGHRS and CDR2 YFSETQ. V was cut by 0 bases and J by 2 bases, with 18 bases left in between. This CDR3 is CASSLDGYSRVPYEQYF. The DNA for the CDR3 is TGCGCCAGCAGCTTGGATGGGTACTCGAGGGTCCCCTACGAGCAGTACTTC.

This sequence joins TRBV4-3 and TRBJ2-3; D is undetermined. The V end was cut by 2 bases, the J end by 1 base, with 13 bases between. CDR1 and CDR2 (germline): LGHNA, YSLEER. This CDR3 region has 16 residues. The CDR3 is CASSQWKRLGTDTQYF. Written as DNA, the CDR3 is TGCGCCAGCAGCCAATGGAAGCGATTGGGCACAGATACGCAGTATTTT.

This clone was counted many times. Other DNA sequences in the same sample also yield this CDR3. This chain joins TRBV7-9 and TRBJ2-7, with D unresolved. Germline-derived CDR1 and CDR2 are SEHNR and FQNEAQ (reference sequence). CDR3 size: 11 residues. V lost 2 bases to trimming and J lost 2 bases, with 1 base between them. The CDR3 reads CASSLTYEQYF. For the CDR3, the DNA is TGTGCCAGCAGCTTAACCTACGAGCAGTACTTC.

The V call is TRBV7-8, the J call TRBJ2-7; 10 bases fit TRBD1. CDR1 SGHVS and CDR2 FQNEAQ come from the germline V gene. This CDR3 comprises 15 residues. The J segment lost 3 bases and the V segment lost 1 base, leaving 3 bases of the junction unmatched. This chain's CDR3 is CASSLGQGAFYEQYF. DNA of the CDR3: TGTGCCAGCAGCTTAGGACAGGGGGCTTTCTACGAGCAGTACTTC. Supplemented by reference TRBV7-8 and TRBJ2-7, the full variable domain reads GAGVSQSPRYKVAKRGQDVALRCDPISGHVSLFWYQQALGQGPEFLTYFQNEAQLDKSGLPSDRFFAERPEGSVSTLKIQRTQQEDSAVYLCASSLGQGAFYEQYFGPGTRLTVT.

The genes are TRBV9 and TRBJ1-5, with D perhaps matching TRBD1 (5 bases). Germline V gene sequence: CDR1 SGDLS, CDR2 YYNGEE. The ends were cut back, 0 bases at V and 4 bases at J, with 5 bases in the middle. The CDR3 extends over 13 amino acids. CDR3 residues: CASSVGQNQPQHF. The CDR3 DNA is TGTGCCAGCAGCGTAGGACAGAATCAGCCCCAGCATTTT.

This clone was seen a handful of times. The CDR3, as DNA: TGTGCCAGCAGCTACCAAGTAGATACGCAGTATTTT. Its translation: CASSYQVDTQYF. V usage is TRBV7-9 and J usage is TRBJ2-3, with D unclear. The V gene's germline CDR1 is SEHNR and CDR2 FQNEAQ (reference sequence). V was cut by 4 bases and J by 5 bases, with 7 bases left in between. The CDR3 is made up of 12 amino acids.

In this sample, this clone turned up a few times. The CDR3 reads CSALGQGAYEQYF. The CDR3 nucleotides are TGCAGCGCCTTAGGACAGGGAGCCTACGAGCAGTACTTC. The chain joins TRBV29-1 to TRBJ2-7; 8 bases align to TRBD1. With V trimmed by 7 bases and J by 2 bases, 7 bases remained unmatched. The CDR3 has 13 residues. Germline assignment: CDR1 SQVTM and CDR2 ANQGSEA.

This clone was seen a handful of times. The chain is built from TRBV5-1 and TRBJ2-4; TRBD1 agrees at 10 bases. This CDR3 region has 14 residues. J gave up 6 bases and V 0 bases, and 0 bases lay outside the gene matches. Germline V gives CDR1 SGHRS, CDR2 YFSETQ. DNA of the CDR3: TGCGCCAGCAGCTTGGGGGACAGGGGAAACATTCAGTACTTC. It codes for CASSLGDRGNIQYF.

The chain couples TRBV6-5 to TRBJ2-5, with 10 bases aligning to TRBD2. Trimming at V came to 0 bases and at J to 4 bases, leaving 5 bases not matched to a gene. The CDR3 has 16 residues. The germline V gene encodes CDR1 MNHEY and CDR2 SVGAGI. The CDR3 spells CASSYSLAGGVETQYF. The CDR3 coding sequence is TGTGCCAGCAGTTACTCGTTAGCGGGGGGAGTAGAGACCCAGTACTTC.

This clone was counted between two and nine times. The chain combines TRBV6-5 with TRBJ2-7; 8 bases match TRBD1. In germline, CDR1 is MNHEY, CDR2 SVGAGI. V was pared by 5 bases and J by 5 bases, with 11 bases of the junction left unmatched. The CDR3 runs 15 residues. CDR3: CASSPPGTGGNEQYF. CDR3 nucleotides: TGTGCCAGCAGTCCTCCCGGGACAGGAGGAAACGAGCAGTACTTC.

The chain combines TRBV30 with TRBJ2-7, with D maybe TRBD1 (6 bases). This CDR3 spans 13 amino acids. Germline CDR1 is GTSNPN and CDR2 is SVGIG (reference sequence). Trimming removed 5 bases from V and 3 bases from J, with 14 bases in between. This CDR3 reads CAWLPTGSYEQYF. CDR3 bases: TGTGCCTGGCTCCCTACAGGGAGCTACGAGCAGTACTTC.

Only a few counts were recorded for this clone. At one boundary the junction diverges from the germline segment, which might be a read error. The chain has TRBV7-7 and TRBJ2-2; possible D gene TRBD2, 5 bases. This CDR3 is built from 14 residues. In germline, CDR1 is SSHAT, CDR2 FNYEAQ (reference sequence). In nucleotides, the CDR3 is TGTGCTAGCAGCTTAAGCGGTATCACCGGGGAGCTGTTTTTT. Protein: CASSLSGITGELFF.

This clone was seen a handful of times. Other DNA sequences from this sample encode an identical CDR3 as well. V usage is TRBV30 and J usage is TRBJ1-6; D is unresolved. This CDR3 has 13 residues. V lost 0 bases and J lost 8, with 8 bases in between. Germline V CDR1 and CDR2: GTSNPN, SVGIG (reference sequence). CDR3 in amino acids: CAWSVRGDSPLHF. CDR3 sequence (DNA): TGTGCCTGGAGTGTACGCGGGGATTCACCCCTCCACTTT.

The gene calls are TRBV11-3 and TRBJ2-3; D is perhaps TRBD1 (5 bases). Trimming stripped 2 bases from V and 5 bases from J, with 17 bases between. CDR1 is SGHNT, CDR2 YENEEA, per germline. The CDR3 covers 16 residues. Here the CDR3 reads CASSLSSGAVQDTQYF. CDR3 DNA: TGTGCCAGCAGCTTATCCTCTGGGGCGGTCCAAGATACGCAGTATTTT.